This is a list of T cell receptor beta chains from one sample in a study of neurological immune-mediated disorders. From the 5' RACE reads, TCRdb called clonotypes with MiXCR, one entry per CDR3 protein. This table holds 25,000 to 30,000 distinct CDR3 sequences, under 8% found once. What was sequenced was PBMCs. These receptors all come from a woman aged 50 to 60 in good health. Both conserved end residues are part of each CDR3. Fields, in order: D gene, J gene, clone size, V gene, CDR3 DNA, CDR3 protein. The D gene is left open where the match is weak. Not all rows give a size; the values are once, few, many and, for expanded clones, a class.

D: NA
J: TRBJ1-1
size: many
V: TRBV29-1
DNA: TGCAGCGTTACGACAGGCAGGGGTCACACTGAAGCTTTCTTT
CDR3: CSVTTGRGHTEAFF

D: NA
J: TRBJ1-1
size: many
V: TRBV6-5
DNA: TGTGCCAGCAGTCCGACTCGGGGGGGGGCGACTGAAGCTTTCTTT
CDR3: CASSPTRGGATEAFF

D: NA
J: TRBJ1-5
size: many
V: TRBV20-1
DNA: TGCAGTGCTCTGGAGTATAGCAATCAGCCCCAGCATTTT
CDR3: CSALEYSNQPQHF

D: NA
J: TRBJ2-7
size: many
V: TRBV9
DNA: TGTGCCAGCAGCGTAGCTGGGCAGGGCGGCTACGAGCAGTACTTC
CDR3: CASSVAGQGGYEQYF

D: NA
J: TRBJ2-7
size: many
V: TRBV20-1
DNA: TGCAGTGCTAGAGATCATGGAGGGCAGTACTTC
CDR3: CSARDHGGQYF

D: NA
J: TRBJ2-2
size: many
V: TRBV6-2/TRBV6-3
DNA: TGTGCCACGGGGCTGAACACCGGGGAGCTGTTTTTT
CDR3: CATGLNTGELFF

D: NA
J: TRBJ1-2
size: many
V: TRBV5-5
DNA: TGTGCCAGCAGCTTGGCCGCTCGGGGGGCGGATGGCTACACCTTC
CDR3: CASSLAARGADGYTF

D: TRBD1
J: TRBJ1-2
size: many
V: TRBV7-2
DNA: TGTGCCAGCAGCCCTGGACAGGGGAATGGCTACACCTTC
CDR3: CASSPGQGNGYTF

D: TRBD2
J: TRBJ2-2
size: many
V: TRBV5-1
DNA: TGCGCCAGCAGCACCATTAGCGGGGGCCTCACCGGGGAGCTGTTTTTT
CDR3: CASSTISGGLTGELFF

D: NA
J: TRBJ1-5
size: many
V: TRBV9
DNA: TGTGCCAGCAGTCATGACTGGAATCAGCCCCAGCATTTT
CDR3: CASSHDWNQPQHF

D: NA
J: TRBJ2-7
size: many
V: TRBV4-3
DNA: TGCGCCAGCAGCCAAGACAGGGGATTCTCCTACGAGCAGTACTTC
CDR3: CASSQDRGFSYEQYF

D: NA
J: TRBJ1-3
size: many
V: TRBV9
DNA: TGTGCCAGCAGCCCGAGTGGGGTTGGAAACACCATATATTTT
CDR3: CASSPSGVGNTIYF

D: NA
J: TRBJ1-1
size: many
V: TRBV25-1
DNA: TGTGCCAGCAGTGAAGCGGGCAGAGAGGAAGCTTTCTTT
CDR3: CASSEAGREEAFF

D: NA
J: TRBJ1-5
size: many
V: TRBV6-2/TRBV6-3
DNA: TGTGCCAGCAGTTACTATCGGGACACTCGTTCACAGCCCCAGCATTTT
CDR3: CASSYYRDTRSQPQHF

D: TRBD1
J: TRBJ1-1
size: many
V: TRBV7-2
DNA: TGTGCCAGCAGCTCTTCGACAGGGGTTGTGAACACTGAAGCTTTCTTT
CDR3: CASSSSTGVVNTEAFF

D: NA
J: TRBJ1-5
size: NA
V: TRBV7-2
DNA: TGTGCCAGCAGCTTAGATTGGGGGGCTCGGCAGCCCCAGCATTTT
CDR3: CASSLDWGARQPQHF

D: TRBD1
J: TRBJ2-3
size: many
V: TRBV5-1
DNA: TGCGCCAGCAGCGTGGGACAGGGGAGTTCAGATACGCAGTATTTT
CDR3: CASSVGQGSSDTQYF

D: NA
J: TRBJ1-6
size: many
V: TRBV27
DNA: TGTGCCAGCAGTTTTGGGAATTCACCCCTCCACTTT
CDR3: CASSFGNSPLHF

D: TRBD1
J: TRBJ2-3
size: many
V: TRBV7-2
DNA: TGTGCCAGCAGCTTAGTAGACAGGGCCCAAGATACGCAGTATTTT
CDR3: CASSLVDRAQDTQYF

D: TRBD1
J: TRBJ1-5
size: many
V: TRBV4-1
DNA: TGCGCCAGCAGCCAAGATTCGACAGGGAATCAGCCCCAGCATTTT
CDR3: CASSQDSTGNQPQHF

D: NA
J: TRBJ2-3
size: many
V: TRBV4-2
DNA: TGTGCCAGCAGCCCACTCCTAGCCGGAATCACAGATACGCAGTATTTT
CDR3: CASSPLLAGITDTQYF

D: TRBD1
J: TRBJ1-1
size: NA
V: TRBV5-1
DNA: TGCGCCAGCAGCTCAACCGCAGGGGGTTTTTTTGAAGCTTTCTTT
CDR3: CASSSTAGGFFEAFF

D: TRBD1
J: TRBJ1-5
size: many
V: TRBV18
DNA: TGTGCCAGCTCACCAAACAGGGGTGTAAGCAATCAGCCCCAGCATTTT
CDR3: CASSPNRGVSNQPQHF

D: NA
J: TRBJ2-2
size: many
V: TRBV5-6
DNA: TGTGCCAGCAGCCGGCAGAAACCGGGACAACCAGAAATGAACACCGGGGAGCTGTTTTTT
CDR3: CASSRQKPGQPEMNTGELFF